Included here is one T cell receptor (beta chain) sequence, with context. Its antigen is currently unknown. TCRdb ran MiXCR on the 5' RACE reads and lists one entry per CDR3 protein. The sample shows 350,000 to 450,000 distinct CDR3 sequences, about 18% of them seen only once. The data stem from a study of identical twins. The CDR3 covers 12 residues. With V trimmed by 7 bases and J by 4 bases, 3 bases remained unmatched. Notes on the study in general: Surplus twin overlap in beta out-of-frame sequences was less pronounced.

The clonotype was recovered from a man between 50 and 59 years old in good health. The sequenced sample was naive T cells sorted from blood. The chain joins TRBV12-3 or TRBV12-4 to TRBJ2-5; TRBD1 matches at 7 bases. The CDR3 DNA is TGTGCCAGCAACAGGGGTCGAGAGACCCAGTACTTC. Amino acids: CASNRGRETQYF.